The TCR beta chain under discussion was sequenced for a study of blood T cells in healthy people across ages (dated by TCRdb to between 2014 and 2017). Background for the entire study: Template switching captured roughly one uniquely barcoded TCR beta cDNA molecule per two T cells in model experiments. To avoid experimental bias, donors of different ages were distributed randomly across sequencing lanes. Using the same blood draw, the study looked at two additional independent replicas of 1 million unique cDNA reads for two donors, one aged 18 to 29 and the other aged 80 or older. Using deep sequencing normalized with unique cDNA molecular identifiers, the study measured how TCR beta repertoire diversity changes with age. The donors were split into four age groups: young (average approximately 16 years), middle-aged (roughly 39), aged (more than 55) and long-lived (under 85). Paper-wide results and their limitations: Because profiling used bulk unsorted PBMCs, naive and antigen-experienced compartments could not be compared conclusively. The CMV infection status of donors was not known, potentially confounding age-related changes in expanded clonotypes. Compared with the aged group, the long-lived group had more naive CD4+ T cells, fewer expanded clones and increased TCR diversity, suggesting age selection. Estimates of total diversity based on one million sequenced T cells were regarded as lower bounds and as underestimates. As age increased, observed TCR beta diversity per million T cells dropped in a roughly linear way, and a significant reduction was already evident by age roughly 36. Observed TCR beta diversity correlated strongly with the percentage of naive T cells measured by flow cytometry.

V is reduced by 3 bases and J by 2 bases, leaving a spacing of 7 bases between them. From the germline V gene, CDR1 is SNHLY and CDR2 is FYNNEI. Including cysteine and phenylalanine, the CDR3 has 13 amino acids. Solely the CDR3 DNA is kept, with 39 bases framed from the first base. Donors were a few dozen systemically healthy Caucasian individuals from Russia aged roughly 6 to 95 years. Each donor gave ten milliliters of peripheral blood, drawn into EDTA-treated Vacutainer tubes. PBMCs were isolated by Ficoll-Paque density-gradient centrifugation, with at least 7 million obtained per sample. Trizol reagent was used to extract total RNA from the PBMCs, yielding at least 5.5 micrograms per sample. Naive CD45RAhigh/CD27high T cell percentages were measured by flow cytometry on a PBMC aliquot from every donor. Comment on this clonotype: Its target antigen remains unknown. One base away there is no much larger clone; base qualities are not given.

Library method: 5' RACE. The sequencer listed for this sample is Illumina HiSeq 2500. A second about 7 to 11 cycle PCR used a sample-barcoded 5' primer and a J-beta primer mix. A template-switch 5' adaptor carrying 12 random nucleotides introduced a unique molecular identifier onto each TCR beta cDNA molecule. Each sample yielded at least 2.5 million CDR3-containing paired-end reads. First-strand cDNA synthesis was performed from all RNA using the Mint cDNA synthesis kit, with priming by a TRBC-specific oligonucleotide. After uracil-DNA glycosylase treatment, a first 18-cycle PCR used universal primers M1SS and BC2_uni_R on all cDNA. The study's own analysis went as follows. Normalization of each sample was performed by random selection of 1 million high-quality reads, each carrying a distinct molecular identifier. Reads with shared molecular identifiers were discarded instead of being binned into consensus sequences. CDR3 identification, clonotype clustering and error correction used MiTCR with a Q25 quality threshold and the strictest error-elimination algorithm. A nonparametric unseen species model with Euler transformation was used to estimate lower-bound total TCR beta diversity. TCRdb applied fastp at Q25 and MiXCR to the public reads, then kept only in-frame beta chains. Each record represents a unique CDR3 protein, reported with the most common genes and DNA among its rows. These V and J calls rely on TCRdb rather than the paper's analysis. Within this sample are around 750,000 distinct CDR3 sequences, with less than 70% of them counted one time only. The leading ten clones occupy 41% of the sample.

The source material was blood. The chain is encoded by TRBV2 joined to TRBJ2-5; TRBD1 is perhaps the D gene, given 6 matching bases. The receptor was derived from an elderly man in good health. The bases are TGTGCCAGCAGTGAGGACAGACAAGAGACCCAGTACTTC. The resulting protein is CASSEDRQETQYF.